This passage covers 27 T cell receptor beta chains from one sample sequenced in a study of blood T cell repertoires in COVID-19. The assay was immunoSEQ multiplex PCR, and TCRdb's table has in-frame clones only and misses some. The repertoire includes 150,000 to 200,000 clones, approximately 90% of them detected once, and around 5% sits in the top ten. Input material: peripheral blood. All receptors come from a man aged 18-30 years with COVID-19, enrolled during active disease.

V gene TRBV5-4 combines with J gene TRBJ2-5, with TRBD1 matching 9 bases. V shed 0 bases, J shed 2 bases, and the junction held 2 bases outside the gene matches. The CDR3 runs 15 residues. The V gene's germline CDR1 is SGHNT and CDR2 YYREEE (reference sequence). CDR3 loop: CASSLGDRDQETQYF. CDR3 in DNA: TGTGCCAGCAGCTTGGGGGACAGGGATCAAGAGACCCAGTACTTC.

This rearrangement joins TRBV12-1 to TRBJ1-3; the table's D call TRBD1 went unverified against the DNA. TRBV12-1 is labeled a pseudogene. The length of the CDR3 is 17 residues. CDR3 region: CASSFVRMGHSGNTIYF. CDR3 bases: TGTGCCAGCAGCTTTGTGCGGATGGGACACTCTGGAAACACCATATATTTT.

The chain joins TRBV27 to TRBJ1-1; no firm D call. The CDR3 spans 13 residues. Germline assignment: CDR1 MNHEY and CDR2 SMNVEV (reference sequence). V was trimmed by 4 bases and J by 0 bases, leaving 6 bases between them. CDR3 nucleotides: TGTGCCAGCAGTTACAGTATGAACACTGAAGCTTTCTTT. It codes for CASSYSMNTEAFF.

This clone was counted between two and nine times. Sequence at one end of the junction differs from germline and may be a read error. This chain uses TRBV28 with TRBJ1-4; the D gene is possibly TRBD1 (6 bases). Germline CDR1 and CDR2: MDHEN and SYDVKM. This CDR3 region has 15 residues. Written as DNA, the CDR3 is TGTGCCAGCAGTGCCGCCAGGGGAAGGGATGAAAAACTGCTTTTT. Translated, it gives CASSAARGRDEKLLF.

Turning to this clone: The same CDR3 can be traced to other DNA sequences in this sample. The J gene is TRBJ2-5, the V gene TRBV28; 9 nucleotides align to TRBD1. Germline assignment: CDR1 MDHEN and CDR2 SYDVKM. The CDR3 runs 13 residues. V lost 6 bases and J lost 4; bases outside the gene matches: 3. CDR3 residues: CASRTGGGETQYF. The DNA for the CDR3 is TGTGCCAGCAGGACAGGGGGGGGAGAGACCCAGTACTTC.

This rearrangement joins TRBV18 to TRBJ1-2; 11 positions agree with TRBD1. The CDR3 extends over 15 amino acids. With V trimmed by 5 bases and J by 5 bases, 7 bases remained unmatched. CDR1 is KGHSH and CDR2 is LQKENI in the germline V gene. The CDR3 loop is CASSSGTGGWYGYTF. Written as DNA, the CDR3 is TGTGCCAGCTCATCAGGGACAGGGGGATGGTATGGCTACACCTTC.

In DNA, the CDR3 is TGTGCCACCTCTGGGTCGTCGGGAGGGCCGATTGGTGAGCAGTTCTTC. It specifies CATSGSSGGPIGEQFF. The chain joins TRBV15 to TRBJ2-1; 8 positions agree with TRBD2. Germline V CDR1 and CDR2: LNHNV, YYDKDF (reference sequence). V was clipped by 8 bases and J by 9 bases; unmatched bases: 18. This CDR3 is 16 amino acids long.

This chain joins TRBV18 and TRBJ2-7, with TRBD2 as a possible D gene (6 bases). Germline values: CDR1 KGHSH, CDR2 LQKENI. This CDR3 is 17 amino acids long. Deletions cut 4 bases from V and 0 bases from J, with 19 bases between. CDR3 sequence: CASSRSGSGPSSYEQYF. The CDR3 coding sequence is TGTGCCAGCTCACGCTCCGGGAGCGGGCCTAGCTCCTACGAGCAGTACTTC.

The count of this clone is one. CDR3 sequence: CAITGGRAKNIQYF. In nucleotides, the CDR3 is TGTGCCATAACAGGGGGCCGGGCCAAAAACATTCAGTACTTC. The rearrangement joins TRBV5-4 to TRBJ2-4, with 9 positions matching TRBD1. Germline V lookup: CDR1 SGHNT, CDR2 YYREEE (reference sequence). CDR3 length: 14 amino acids. The V segment lost 9 bases and the J segment 1 base; nucleotides outside the gene matches: 5.

J is TRBJ1-6 and V is TRBV14; unclear D gene. Per the germline V gene, CDR1 is SGHDN and CDR2 is FVKESK. Trimming shortened V by 1 base and J by 9 bases, and 13 bases separated the two germline ends. The CDR3 has 15 amino acids. The DNA of the CDR3 is TGTGCCAGCAGCCAAGTATCTGGGTCGGGTTCACCCCTCCACTTT. Protein: CASSQVSGSGSPLHF.

J is TRBJ2-3 and V is TRBV27; 12 nucleotides line up with TRBD2. This CDR3 comprises 16 residues. The V segment lost 4 bases and the J segment 4 bases; nucleotides outside the gene matches: 6. CDR1 and CDR2 (germline): MNHEY, SMNVEV (reference sequence). The CDR3 coding sequence is TGTGCCAGCAGTTCCCTAGCGGGAGGGCCCGCAGATACGCAGTATTTT. It translates to CASSSLAGGPADTQYF.

The gene calls are TRBV28 and TRBJ2-7; no clear D. CDR1 is MDHEN and CDR2 is SYDVKM in the germline V gene. V lost 3 bases and J 4 bases, leaving 10 bases between the germline ends. This CDR3 is built from 13 residues. The CDR3 protein is CASSLGWAYEQYF. The DNA of the CDR3 is TGTGCCAGCAGTTTGGGTTGGGCATACGAGCAGTACTTC.

This chain joins TRBV9 and TRBJ1-3; D remains ambiguous. V was cut by 7 bases and J by 0 bases, with 14 bases left in between. Per germline, CDR1 SGDLS and CDR2 YYNGEE. The CDR3 length is 15 residues. CDR3 residues: CASSGRGRSGNTIYF. For the CDR3, the DNA is TGTGCCAGCTCCGGGCGGGGTCGCTCTGGAAACACCATATATTTT.

The genes are TRBV2 and TRBJ2-3; 8 positions match TRBD2. Per germline, CDR1 SNHLY and CDR2 FYNNEI. This CDR3 spans 13 amino acids. The CDR3 sequence: CATIGGGTDTQYF. In DNA form, the CDR3 reads TGTGCTACGATCGGGGGGGGCACAGATACGCAGTATTTT.

This clone was counted once. V and J are TRBV9 and TRBJ2-5; D is uncertain. The CDR3 is 13 amino acids. Germline CDR1 and CDR2: SGDLS and YYNGEE. V was pared by 3 bases and J by 4 bases, with 10 bases between. The CDR3 here is CASSALTGETQYF. CDR3 nucleotide sequence: TGTGCCAGCAGCGCACTTACGGGAGAGACCCAGTACTTC.

This chain connects TRBV28 to TRBJ2-7, with a possible D match to TRBD1 (5 bases). The CDR3 totals 14 residues. Between the trimmed V and J ends, which lost 2 bases and 7 bases, there was a span of 15 bases. Germline loops: CDR1 MDHEN, CDR2 SYDVKM. The CDR3: CASSLPLGRVEQYF. CDR3 DNA sequence: TGTGCCAGCAGTTTACCCCTCGGCAGGGTTGAGCAGTACTTC.

CDR3 sequence reads: CASSSFGQGAYEQYF. The CDR3 region has the DNA TGTGCCAGCAGTTCGTTTGGACAGGGGGCTTACGAGCAGTACTTC. The chain carries TRBV28 and TRBJ2-7; 11 bases line up with TRBD1. Germline assignment: CDR1 MDHEN and CDR2 SYDVKM. The CDR3 runs 15 residues. With V trimmed by 4 bases and J by 4 bases, 6 bases remained unmatched.

This chain connects TRBV6-5 to TRBJ2-7; 7 bases agree with TRBD1. The germline gives CDR1 MNHEY, CDR2 SVGAGI. V lost 7 bases to trimming and J lost 2 bases; unmatched junction nucleotides: 8. The CDR3 is 14 amino acids. This chain's CDR3 is CASKPGQITYEQYF. The CDR3 DNA sequence: TGTGCCAGCAAGCCGGGACAGATTACCTACGAGCAGTACTTC.

V is TRBV5-6 and J is TRBJ1-1; TRBD1 matches 7 bases. Germline assignment: CDR1 SGHDT and CDR2 YYEEEE. V dropped 5 bases and J dropped 3; count of bases not matched to a gene: 10. The CDR3 extends over 15 amino acids. Here the CDR3 reads CASSSTGRVDTEAFF. The CDR3 DNA reads as TGTGCCAGCAGTTCGACAGGGAGAGTAGACACTGAAGCTTTCTTT.

This chain links TRBV18 with TRBJ2-7; TRBD1 is a possible D gene (5 bases). Germline CDR1 reads KGHSH; CDR2 reads LQKENI. The CDR3 consists of 16 residues. V lost 1 base and J 2 bases, leaving 15 bases between the germline ends. CDR3 amino acids: CASSPLTTTEAYEQYF. The CDR3 DNA sequence: TGTGCCAGCTCACCACTAACAACGACAGAGGCCTACGAGCAGTACTTC. Looking up the rest from reference TRBV18 and TRBJ2-7 gives the full variable domain: NAGVMQNPRHLVRRRGQEARLRCSPMKGHSHVYWYRQLPEEGLKFMVYLQKENIIDESGMPKERFSAEFPKEGPSILRIQQVVRGDSAAYFCASSPLTTTEAYEQYFGPGTRLTVT.

The chain is built from TRBV6-6 and TRBJ1-1, with D possibly being TRBD1 (5 bases). Germline-derived CDR1 and CDR2 are MNHNY and SVGAGI (reference sequence). The V gene lost 2 bases and the J gene lost 1 base, with 5 bases spanning the gap. This CDR3 contains 13 residues. CDR3 coding DNA: TGTGCCAGCAGTTACGACAGGAACACTGAAGCTTTCTTT. This codes for CASSYDRNTEAFF.

This clone was picked up one time. The sample contains more than one DNA sequence encoding this CDR3. The V and J genes are TRBV28 and TRBJ1-5, with no clear D. V lost 3 bases and J lost 7, with 7 bases in between. The CDR3 is 12 residues long. Germline values: CDR1 MDHEN, CDR2 SYDVKM. In DNA form, the CDR3 reads TGTGCCAGCAGTTTGGGAGGACAGCCCCAGCATTTT. Its protein is CASSLGGQPQHF.

The chain joins TRBV28 to TRBJ1-6; the D gene is possibly TRBD1 (5 bases). Per the germline V gene, CDR1 is MDHEN and CDR2 is SYDVKM. V lost 3 bases and J 7 bases, leaving 10 bases between the germline ends. CDR3 length: 14 amino acids. The CDR3 DNA reads as TGTGCCAGCAGTTTTCAGGGACTAAATTCACCCCTCCACTTT. Protein product: CASSFQGLNSPLHF. The variable domain in full, completed from reference TRBV28 and TRBJ1-6, reads DVKVTQSSRYLVKRTGEKVFLECVQDMDHENMFWYRQDPGLGLRLIYFSYDVKMKEKGDIPEGYSVSREKKERFSLILESASTNQTSMYLCASSFQGLNSPLHFGNGTRLTVT.

A note on this clone: The junction and the germline gene differ at one end; a read error may be behind it. The chain joins TRBV11-2 to TRBJ2-2; 11 bases match TRBD2. In germline, CDR1 is SGHAT, CDR2 FQNNGV. CDR3 length equals 16 residues. The CDR3 bases are TGTGCCAGCACCTTAGGACTAGCGGGGAACACCGGGGAGCTGTTTTTT. Amino acid sequence: CASTLGLAGNTGELFF.

This chain connects TRBV6-1 to TRBJ2-1, with TRBD1 matching over 9 bases. J lost 15 bases, V lost 0 bases, and 9 bases had no gene match. Germline loops: CDR1 MNHNS, CDR2 SASEGT. The CDR3 is made up of 14 amino acids. The CDR3 coding sequence is TGTGCCAGCAGTGAAGCGTGGAAGGGGACAGGGATGTTCTTC. Translating it yields CASSEAWKGTGMFF.

The rearrangement links TRBV15 to TRBJ2-1; 10 nucleotides match TRBD1. V dropped 3 bases and J dropped 8; count of bases not matched to a gene: 10. CDR3 size: 16 residues. Germline V gene data show CDR1 as LNHNV and CDR2 as YYDKDF (reference sequence). The CDR3 here is CATSSRDRGLLDEQFF. CDR3 coding DNA: TGTGCCACCAGCAGCCGGGACAGGGGACTTTTGGATGAGCAGTTCTTC.

The chain recombines TRBV2 with TRBJ2-1, with 10 bases lining up with TRBD2. Germline V gives CDR1 SNHLY, CDR2 FYNNEI. The CDR3 totals 15 residues. V shed 2 bases and J 6 bases; nucleotides not matched to a gene: 4. The CDR3 coding sequence is TGTGCCAGCAGTGAAAAAACTAGCGGGATCAATGAGCAGTTCTTC. It encodes CASSEKTSGINEQFF.